The rows below give T cell receptor beta chains drawn from one sample of a study of human T cells and chemical hapten exposure. TCRdb passed the RACE reads through MiXCR, listing each CDR3 protein once. This table holds some 170,000 distinct CDR3 sequences, about a fifth found once. Specimen: whole blood, collected in connection with sensitization to the hapten diphenylcyclopropenone (DPC). These receptors originate from a woman between 50 and 59 years old with alopecia areata. Some clones in this sample may be carry-over from other donors' samples. Both conserved end residues are part of each CDR3. Fields, in order: clone size, J gene, V gene, D gene, CDR3 DNA, CDR3 protein. The D gene is left open where the match is weak. Only some rows state a clone size, as once, few, many or a class for expanded clones.

clone size: NA; J gene: TRBJ1-1; V gene: TRBV29-1; D gene: NA; CDR3 DNA: TGCAGCGTTGTGGGGGGGAACACTGAAGCTTTCTTT; CDR3 protein: CSVVGGNTEAFF
clone size: few; J gene: TRBJ1-4; V gene: TRBV6-2/TRBV6-3; D gene: TRBD1; CDR3 DNA: TGTGCCAGCAGCAAACAGGGGGTAAAAGAAAAACTGTTTTTT; CDR3 protein: CASSKQGVKEKLFF
clone size: few; J gene: TRBJ2-1; V gene: TRBV5-1; D gene: TRBD2; CDR3 DNA: TGCGCCAGCAGCTCCGGTCGGACTAGCGGGGGGCTTGGGAGGTACAATGAGCAGTTCTTC; CDR3 protein: CASSSGRTSGGLGRYNEQFF
clone size: NA; J gene: TRBJ2-5; V gene: TRBV7-9; D gene: TRBD1; CDR3 DNA: TGTGCCAGCAGCTTATGGGACAGGGAATCGACCCAGTACTTC; CDR3 protein: CASSLWDRESTQYF
clone size: NA; J gene: TRBJ1-1; V gene: TRBV2; D gene: NA; CDR3 DNA: TGTGCCAGCAGTGAAGGGTATGGCAGGGTTGATACTGAAGCTTTCTTT; CDR3 protein: CASSEGYGRVDTEAFF
clone size: once; J gene: TRBJ2-2; V gene: TRBV6-2/TRBV6-3; D gene: NA; CDR3 DNA: TGTGCCAGCAGTTACGACGGGACTTCAACAAAAAACACCGGGGAGCTGTTTTTT; CDR3 protein: CASSYDGTSTKNTGELFF
clone size: few; J gene: TRBJ2-3; V gene: TRBV10-2; D gene: NA; CDR3 DNA: TGCGCCAGCAGTGAGGGGGCAGATACGCAGTATTTT; CDR3 protein: CASSEGADTQYF
clone size: NA; J gene: TRBJ1-5; V gene: TRBV29-1; D gene: TRBD1; CDR3 DNA: TGCAGCGTTGCAGGGGGTGCCAATCAGCCCCAGCATTTT; CDR3 protein: CSVAGGANQPQHF
clone size: few; J gene: TRBJ2-7; V gene: TRBV20-1; D gene: NA; CDR3 DNA: TGCAGTGCTAGAGATCCCTCTAGCGACTACTACGAGCAGTACTTC; CDR3 protein: CSARDPSSDYYEQYF
clone size: NA; J gene: TRBJ1-3; V gene: TRBV6-2/TRBV6-3; D gene: NA; CDR3 DNA: TGTGCCAGCAGTCGTTGGACAAGCTCTGGAAACACCATATATTTT; CDR3 protein: CASSRWTSSGNTIYF
clone size: NA; J gene: TRBJ2-1; V gene: TRBV6-6; D gene: NA; CDR3 DNA: TGTGCCAGCAGCACCGGTTCCTACAATGAGCAGTTCTTC; CDR3 protein: CASSTGSYNEQFF
clone size: few; J gene: TRBJ2-1; V gene: TRBV4-1; D gene: TRBD2; CDR3 DNA: TGCGCCAGCAGCCAAGAGTATAGCGGGACCTACAATGAGCAGTTCTTC; CDR3 protein: CASSQEYSGTYNEQFF
clone size: many; J gene: TRBJ2-1; V gene: TRBV29-1; D gene: NA; CDR3 DNA: TGCAGCGTTGCAGGGGTCAATGAGCAGTTCTTC; CDR3 protein: CSVAGVNEQFF
clone size: NA; J gene: TRBJ2-7; V gene: TRBV16; D gene: NA; CDR3 DNA: TGTGCCAGCAGCCAAGTACCTCCACCGACGGAGCAGTACTTC; CDR3 protein: CASSQVPPPTEQYF
clone size: NA; J gene: TRBJ1-2; V gene: TRBV30; D gene: NA; CDR3 DNA: TGTGCCTGGAGTCCCGGCAGGGTGAATGGCTACACCTTC; CDR3 protein: CAWSPGRVNGYTF
clone size: NA; J gene: TRBJ1-2; V gene: TRBV20-1; D gene: TRBD1; CDR3 DNA: TGCAGTACTTCTCGGGACAGATCAGATGGCTACACCTTC; CDR3 protein: CSTSRDRSDGYTF
clone size: many; J gene: TRBJ2-1; V gene: TRBV2; D gene: NA; CDR3 DNA: TGTGCCAGCAGTGTAGGCTCTAACAATGAGCAGTTCTTC; CDR3 protein: CASSVGSNNEQFF
clone size: few; J gene: TRBJ1-1; V gene: TRBV11-2; D gene: NA; CDR3 DNA: TGTGCCAGCAGCTTAGGAACGAGAGCGAACACTGAAGCTTTCTTT; CDR3 protein: CASSLGTRANTEAFF
clone size: many; J gene: TRBJ2-7; V gene: TRBV5-1; D gene: NA; CDR3 DNA: TGCGCCAGCAGCCCAGGACGGAGGGGTCCTAGTCGGGACGAGCAGTACTTC; CDR3 protein: CASSPGRRGPSRDEQYF
clone size: NA; J gene: TRBJ2-3; V gene: TRBV5-1; D gene: NA; CDR3 DNA: TGCGCCAGCAGCTTGGATAGGGGCGCCCCAGATACGCAGTATTTT; CDR3 protein: CASSLDRGAPDTQYF
clone size: NA; J gene: TRBJ2-6; V gene: TRBV6-6; D gene: NA; CDR3 DNA: TGTGCCAGCAGTTACGGGAGTACCTCTGGGGCCAACGTCCTGACTTTC; CDR3 protein: CASSYGSTSGANVLTF
clone size: few; J gene: TRBJ1-5; V gene: TRBV29-1; D gene: NA; CDR3 DNA: TGCAGCGCGAAGACCGGGACGGGGAATCAGCCCCAGCATTTT; CDR3 protein: CSAKTGTGNQPQHF
clone size: few; J gene: TRBJ1-1; V gene: TRBV29-1; D gene: NA; CDR3 DNA: TGCAGCGTCTATTCCCGAGGGGTTGCCACTGAAGCTTTCTTT; CDR3 protein: CSVYSRGVATEAFF
clone size: NA; J gene: TRBJ1-1; V gene: TRBV29-1; D gene: NA; CDR3 DNA: TGCAGCGTTGTGGGCCGAGGGGCAGGCAACACTGAAGCTTTCTTT; CDR3 protein: CSVVGRGAGNTEAFF
clone size: NA; J gene: TRBJ2-5; V gene: TRBV5-6; D gene: NA; CDR3 DNA: TGTGCCAGCAGCTTTCGGGGGCTGGGGGAGACCCAGTACTTC; CDR3 protein: CASSFRGLGETQYF
clone size: few; J gene: TRBJ2-5; V gene: TRBV4-2; D gene: TRBD2; CDR3 DNA: TGTGCCAGCAGCCAAGTTAGCGGGACCAACCAAGAGACCCAGTACTTC; CDR3 protein: CASSQVSGTNQETQYF
clone size: few; J gene: TRBJ2-6; V gene: TRBV29-1; D gene: TRBD1; CDR3 DNA: TGCAGCGTTGAAGGGGACAGAGATACTGGGGCCAACGTCCTGACTTTC; CDR3 protein: CSVEGDRDTGANVLTF
clone size: NA; J gene: TRBJ2-5; V gene: TRBV6-1; D gene: TRBD2; CDR3 DNA: TGTGCCAGCAGCCTAGCGGGAGGAGGGCAAGAGACCCAGTACTTC; CDR3 protein: CASSLAGGGQETQYF
clone size: few; J gene: TRBJ1-5; V gene: TRBV20-1; D gene: NA; CDR3 DNA: TGCAGTGCTACGGAGAATAGCAATCAGCCCCAGCATTTT; CDR3 protein: CSATENSNQPQHF
clone size: many; J gene: TRBJ2-3; V gene: TRBV3-1; D gene: NA; CDR3 DNA: TGTGCCAGCAGCCACTTCGCGGGACGGGCCACAGATACGCAGTATTTT; CDR3 protein: CASSHFAGRATDTQYF
clone size: few; J gene: TRBJ2-2; V gene: TRBV4-1; D gene: TRBD2; CDR3 DNA: TGCGCCAGCAGGAGACTAGCGGGTTTCACCGGGGAGCTGTTTTTT; CDR3 protein: CASRRLAGFTGELFF
clone size: NA; J gene: TRBJ2-5; V gene: TRBV29-1; D gene: NA; CDR3 DNA: TGCAGCGTTGTTAGAGTGGAGACCCAGTACTTC; CDR3 protein: CSVVRVETQYF
clone size: few; J gene: TRBJ2-7; V gene: TRBV29-1; D gene: TRBD2; CDR3 DNA: TGCAGCGTTGAGTCTAGCGGGGACTTATACGAGCAGTACTTC; CDR3 protein: CSVESSGDLYEQYF